This T cell receptor (beta chain) was retrieved from a study of blood T cell repertoires in COVID-19. The wider study: Specimens from acute and convalescent COVID-19 originated in the United States, Italy and Spain.

Methods used by the authors: Reference gene primer amplification yielded estimated nucleated cell counts. Sequenced by immunoSEQ multiplex PCR; TCRdb stores in-frame clones only, minus some. That table furnishes V, J and clone size, whereas the DNA furnished D and trimming. The sample contains 250,000 to 400,000 clones, about nine tenths of which appear only once. The trim removed 5 bases at V and 4 bases at J, leaving 5 bases unmatched. CDR3 length: 14 amino acids. CDR1 is LNHNV and CDR2 is YYDKDF in the germline V gene (reference sequence). Participants reported their clinical history, and cohort assignment relied on those reports. All recovered Cohort 3 donors got two negative PCRs, got clearance, or saw symptom resolution.

The specimen was PBMCs or T cells enriched from blood (not recorded which). The J gene is TRBJ2-5, the V gene TRBV15; 9 nucleotides agree with TRBD2. The sequence came from a man between 60 and 70 years old who had recovered from COVID-19. DNA of the CDR3: TGTGCCACCAGCCCTGGACTAGCGAGAGAGACCCAGTACTTC. Its translation: CATSPGLARETQYF.